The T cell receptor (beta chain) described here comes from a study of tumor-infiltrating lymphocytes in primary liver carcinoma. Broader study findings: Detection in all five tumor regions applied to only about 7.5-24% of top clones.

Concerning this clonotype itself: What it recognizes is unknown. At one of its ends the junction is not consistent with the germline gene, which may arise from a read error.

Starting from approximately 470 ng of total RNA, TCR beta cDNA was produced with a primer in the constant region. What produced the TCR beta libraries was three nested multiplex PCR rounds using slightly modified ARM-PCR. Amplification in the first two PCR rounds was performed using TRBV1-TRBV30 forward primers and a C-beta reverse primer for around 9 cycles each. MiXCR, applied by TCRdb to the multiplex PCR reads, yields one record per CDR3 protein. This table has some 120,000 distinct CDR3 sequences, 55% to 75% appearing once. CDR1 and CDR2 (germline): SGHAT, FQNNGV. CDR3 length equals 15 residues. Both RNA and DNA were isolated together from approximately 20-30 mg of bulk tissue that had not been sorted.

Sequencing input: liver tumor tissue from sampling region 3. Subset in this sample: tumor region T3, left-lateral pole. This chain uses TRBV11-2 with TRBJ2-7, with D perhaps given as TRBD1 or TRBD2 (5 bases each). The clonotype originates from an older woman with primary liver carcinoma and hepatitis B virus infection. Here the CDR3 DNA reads TGTGCCAGTAGCTTAGTCCGAGGGGCACGCTACGAGCAGTACTTC. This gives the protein CASSLVRGARYEQYF.